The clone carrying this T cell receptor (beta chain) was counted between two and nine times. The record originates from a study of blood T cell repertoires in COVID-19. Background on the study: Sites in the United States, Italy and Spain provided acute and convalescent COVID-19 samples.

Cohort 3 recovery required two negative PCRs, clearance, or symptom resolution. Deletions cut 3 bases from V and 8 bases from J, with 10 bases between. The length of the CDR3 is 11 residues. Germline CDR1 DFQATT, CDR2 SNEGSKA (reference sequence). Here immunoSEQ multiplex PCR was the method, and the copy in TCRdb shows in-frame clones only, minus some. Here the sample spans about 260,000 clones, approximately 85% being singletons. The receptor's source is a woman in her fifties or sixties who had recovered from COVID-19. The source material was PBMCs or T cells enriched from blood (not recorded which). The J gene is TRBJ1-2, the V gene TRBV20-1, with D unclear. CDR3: CSASDVEGYTF. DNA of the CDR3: TGCAGTGCTAGTGATGTGGAGGGCTACACCTTC.